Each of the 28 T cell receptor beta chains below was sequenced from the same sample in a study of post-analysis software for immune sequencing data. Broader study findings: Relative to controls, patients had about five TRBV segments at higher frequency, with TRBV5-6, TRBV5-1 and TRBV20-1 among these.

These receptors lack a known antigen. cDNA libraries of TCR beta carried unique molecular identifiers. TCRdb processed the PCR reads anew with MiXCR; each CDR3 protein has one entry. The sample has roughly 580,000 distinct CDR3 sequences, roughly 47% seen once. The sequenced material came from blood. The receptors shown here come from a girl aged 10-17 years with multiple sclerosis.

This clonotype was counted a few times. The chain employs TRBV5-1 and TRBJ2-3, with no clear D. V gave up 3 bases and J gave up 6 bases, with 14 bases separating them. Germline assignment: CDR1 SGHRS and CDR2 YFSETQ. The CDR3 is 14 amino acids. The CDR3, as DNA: TGCGCCAGCAGCTCTGACGGGCGTTTCGATACGCAGTATTTT. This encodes CASSSDGRFDTQYF. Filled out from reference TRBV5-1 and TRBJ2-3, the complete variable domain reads KAGVTQTPRYLIKTRGQQVTLSCSPISGHRSVSWYQQTPGQGLQFLFEYFSETQRNKGNFPGRFSGRQFSNSRSEMNVSTLELGDSALYLCASSSDGRFDTQYFGPGTRLTVL.

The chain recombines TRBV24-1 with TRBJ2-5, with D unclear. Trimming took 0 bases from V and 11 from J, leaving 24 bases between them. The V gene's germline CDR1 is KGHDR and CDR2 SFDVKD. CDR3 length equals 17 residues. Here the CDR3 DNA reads TGTGCCACCAGTGATTTGTTTGGCAACGAAGAGCCCAATGAGCAGTACTTC. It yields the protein CATSDLFGNEEPNEQYF.

Here the CDR3 DNA reads TGTGCCTGGAGTCTTGGATACGAGCAGTACTTC. It translates to CAWSLGYEQYF. The chain recombines TRBV30 with TRBJ2-5; no reliable D call. TRBJ2-7 matches the DNA end more closely, so the J call is doubtful. This CDR3 is built from 11 residues. In germline, CDR1 is GTSNPN, CDR2 SVGIG (reference sequence).

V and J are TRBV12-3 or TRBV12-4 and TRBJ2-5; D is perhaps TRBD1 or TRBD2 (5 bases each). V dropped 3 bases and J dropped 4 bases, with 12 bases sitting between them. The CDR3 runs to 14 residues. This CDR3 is CASSLGLGGETQYF. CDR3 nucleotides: TGTGCCAGCAGTTTGGGGCTAGGAGGAGAGACCCAGTACTTC.

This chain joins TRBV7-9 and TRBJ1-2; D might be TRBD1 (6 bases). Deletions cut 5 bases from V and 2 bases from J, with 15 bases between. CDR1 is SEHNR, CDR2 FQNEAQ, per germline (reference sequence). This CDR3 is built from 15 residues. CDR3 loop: CASSVPTGINYGYTF. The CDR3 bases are TGTGCCAGCAGCGTACCTACAGGGATCAACTATGGCTACACCTTC.

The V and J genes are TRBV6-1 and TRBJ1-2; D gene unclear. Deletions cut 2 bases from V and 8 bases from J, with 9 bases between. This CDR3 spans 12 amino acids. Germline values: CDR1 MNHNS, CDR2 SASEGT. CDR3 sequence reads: CASSEIWPGYTF. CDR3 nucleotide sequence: TGTGCCAGCAGTGAAATTTGGCCAGGCTACACCTTC.

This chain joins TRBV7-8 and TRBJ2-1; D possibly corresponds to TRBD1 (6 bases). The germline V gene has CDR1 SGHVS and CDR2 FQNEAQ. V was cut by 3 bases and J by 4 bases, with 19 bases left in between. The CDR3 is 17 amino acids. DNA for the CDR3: TGTGCCAGCAGCTTTAGCCCTCCGGGACACTTATACAATGAGCAGTTCTTC. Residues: CASSFSPPGHLYNEQFF.

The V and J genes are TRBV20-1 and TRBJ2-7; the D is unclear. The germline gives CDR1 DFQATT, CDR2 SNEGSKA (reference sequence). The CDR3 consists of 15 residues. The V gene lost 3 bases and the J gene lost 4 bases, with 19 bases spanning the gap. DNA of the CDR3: TGCAGTGCTAGTCCGCCGACGTCAATCTTTTACGAGCAGTACTTC. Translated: CSASPPTSIFYEQYF.

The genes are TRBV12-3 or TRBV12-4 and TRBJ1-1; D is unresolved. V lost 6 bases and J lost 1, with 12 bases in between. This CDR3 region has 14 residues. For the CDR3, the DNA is TGTGCCAGCAGCCCCGGGAGAACGAACACTGAAGCTTTCTTT. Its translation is CASSPGRTNTEAFF.

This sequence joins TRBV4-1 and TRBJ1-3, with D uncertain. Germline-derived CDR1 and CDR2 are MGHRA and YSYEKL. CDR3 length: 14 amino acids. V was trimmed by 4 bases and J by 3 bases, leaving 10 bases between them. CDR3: CASSRRTDGNTIYF. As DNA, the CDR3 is TGCGCCAGCAGCCGTCGGACGGATGGAAACACCATATATTTT.

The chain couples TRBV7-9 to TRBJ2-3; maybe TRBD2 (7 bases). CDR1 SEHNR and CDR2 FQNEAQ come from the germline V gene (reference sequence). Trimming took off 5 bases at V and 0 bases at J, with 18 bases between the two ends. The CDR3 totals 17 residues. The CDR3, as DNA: TGTGCCAGCAGCCCCAGGGGAGGGTCCCGTAGCACAGATACGCAGTATTTT. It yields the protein CASSPRGGSRSTDTQYF.

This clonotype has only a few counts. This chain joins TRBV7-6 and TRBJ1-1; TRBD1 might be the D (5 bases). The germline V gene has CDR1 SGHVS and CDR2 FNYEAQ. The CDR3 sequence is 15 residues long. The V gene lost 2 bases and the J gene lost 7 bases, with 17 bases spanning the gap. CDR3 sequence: CASSLSSTGTFEAFF. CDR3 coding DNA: TGTGCCAGCAGCTTAAGCTCGACCGGGACTTTTGAAGCTTTCTTT.

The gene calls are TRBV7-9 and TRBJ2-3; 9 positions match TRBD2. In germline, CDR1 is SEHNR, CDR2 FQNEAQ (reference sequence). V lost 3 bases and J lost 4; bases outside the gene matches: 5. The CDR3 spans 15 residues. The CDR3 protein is CASSFVAGVADTQYF. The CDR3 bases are TGTGCCAGCAGCTTTGTAGCGGGAGTAGCAGATACGCAGTATTTT.

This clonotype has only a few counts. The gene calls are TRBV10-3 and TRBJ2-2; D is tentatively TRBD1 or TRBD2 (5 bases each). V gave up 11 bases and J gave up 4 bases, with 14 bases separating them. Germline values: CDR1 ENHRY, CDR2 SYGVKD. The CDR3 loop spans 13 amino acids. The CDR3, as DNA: TGTGCCTCCACCAGGGCGGGCACCGGGGAGCTGTTTTTT. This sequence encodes CASTRAGTGELFF.

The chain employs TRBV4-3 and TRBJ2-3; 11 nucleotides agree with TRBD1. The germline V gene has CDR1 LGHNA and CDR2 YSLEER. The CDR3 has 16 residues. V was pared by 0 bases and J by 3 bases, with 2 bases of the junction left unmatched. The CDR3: CASSQDGTGGTDTQYF. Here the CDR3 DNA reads TGCGCCAGCAGCCAAGATGGGACAGGGGGAACAGATACGCAGTATTTT.

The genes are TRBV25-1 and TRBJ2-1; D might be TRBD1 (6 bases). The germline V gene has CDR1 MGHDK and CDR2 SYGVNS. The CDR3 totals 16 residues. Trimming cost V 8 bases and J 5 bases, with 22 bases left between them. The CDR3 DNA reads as TGTGCCAGCGGTGGGGGCAGACAAGGGGCACACAATGAGCAGTTCTTC. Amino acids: CASGGGRQGAHNEQFF. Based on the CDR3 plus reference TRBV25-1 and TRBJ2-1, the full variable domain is EADIYQTPRYLVIGTGKKITLECSQTMGHDKMYWYQQDPGMELHLIHYSYGVNSTEKGDLSSESTVSRIRTEHFPLTLESARPSHTSQYLCASGGGRQGAHNEQFFGPGTRLTVL.

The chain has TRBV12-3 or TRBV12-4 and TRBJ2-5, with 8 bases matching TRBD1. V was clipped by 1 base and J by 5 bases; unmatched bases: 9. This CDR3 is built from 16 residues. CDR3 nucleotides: TGTGCCAGCAGTTTAGTCCGGGACAGGTCGCGGGAGACCCAGTACTTC. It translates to CASSLVRDRSRETQYF.

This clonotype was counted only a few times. CDR3 sequence: CASSLPLENNEQFF. The CDR3 DNA is TGTGCCAGCAGCCTCCCCCTAGAAAACAATGAGCAGTTCTTC. This rearrangement joins TRBV5-6 to TRBJ2-1, with unresolved D. Germline CDR1 is SGHDT and CDR2 is YYEEEE. The CDR3 loop spans 14 amino acids. Trimming shortened V by 4 bases and J by 5 bases, and 13 bases separated the two germline ends.

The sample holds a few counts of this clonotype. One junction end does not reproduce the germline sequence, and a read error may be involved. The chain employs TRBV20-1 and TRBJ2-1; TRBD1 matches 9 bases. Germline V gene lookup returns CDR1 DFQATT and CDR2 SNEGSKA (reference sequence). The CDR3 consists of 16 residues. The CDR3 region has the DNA TGCAGTGCCAGAGGGACCGGGACAGGGTCCTACAATGAGCAGTTCTTC. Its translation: CSARGTGTGSYNEQFF.

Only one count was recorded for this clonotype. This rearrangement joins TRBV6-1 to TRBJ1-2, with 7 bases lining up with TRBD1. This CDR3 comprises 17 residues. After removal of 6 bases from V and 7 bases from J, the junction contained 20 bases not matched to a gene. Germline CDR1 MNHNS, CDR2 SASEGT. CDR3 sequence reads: CASSARARQGGAGGYTF. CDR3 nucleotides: TGTGCCAGCAGCGCTAGAGCTCGGCAGGGGGGCGCAGGTGGCTACACCTTC.

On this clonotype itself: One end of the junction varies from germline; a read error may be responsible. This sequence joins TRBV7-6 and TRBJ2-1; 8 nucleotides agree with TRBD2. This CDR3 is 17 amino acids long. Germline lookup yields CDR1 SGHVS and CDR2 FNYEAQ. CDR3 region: CASNPNAGGLSHNEQFF. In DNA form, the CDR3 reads TGTGCCAGCAACCCTAATGCGGGGGGCCTCTCCCACAATGAGCAGTTCTTC.

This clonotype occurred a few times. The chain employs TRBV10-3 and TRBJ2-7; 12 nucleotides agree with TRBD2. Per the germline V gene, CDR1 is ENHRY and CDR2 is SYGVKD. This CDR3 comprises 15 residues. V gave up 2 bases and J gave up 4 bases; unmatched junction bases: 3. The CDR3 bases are TGTGCCATCAGTGAGAGGACTAGCGGGGTGTACGAGCAGTACTTC. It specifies CAISERTSGVYEQYF.

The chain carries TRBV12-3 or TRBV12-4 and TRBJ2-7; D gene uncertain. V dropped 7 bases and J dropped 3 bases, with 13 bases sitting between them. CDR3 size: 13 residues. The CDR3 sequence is CASKSTEIYEQYF. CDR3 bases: TGTGCCAGCAAATCAACCGAAATCTACGAGCAGTACTTC.

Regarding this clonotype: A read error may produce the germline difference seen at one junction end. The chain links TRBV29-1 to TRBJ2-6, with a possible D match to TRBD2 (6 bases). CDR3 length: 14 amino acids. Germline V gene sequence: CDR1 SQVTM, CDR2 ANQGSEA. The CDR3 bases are TGCAGCGTCGCCCAGGGAGGAGGGGCCAACGTCATGACTTTC. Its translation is CSVAQGGGANVMTF.

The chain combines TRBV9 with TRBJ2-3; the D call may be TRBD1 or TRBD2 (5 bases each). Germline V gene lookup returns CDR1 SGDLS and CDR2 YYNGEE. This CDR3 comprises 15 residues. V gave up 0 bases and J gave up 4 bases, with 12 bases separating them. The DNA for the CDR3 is TGTGCCAGCAGCGTAGATGCTGGGACCGCAGATACGCAGTATTTT. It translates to CASSVDAGTADTQYF. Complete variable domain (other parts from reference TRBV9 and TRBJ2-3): DSGVTQTPKHLITATGQRVTLRCSPRSGDLSVYWYQQSLDQGLQFLIQYYNGEERAKGNILERFSAQQFPDLHSELNLSSLELGDSALYFCASSVDAGTADTQYFGPGTRLTVL.

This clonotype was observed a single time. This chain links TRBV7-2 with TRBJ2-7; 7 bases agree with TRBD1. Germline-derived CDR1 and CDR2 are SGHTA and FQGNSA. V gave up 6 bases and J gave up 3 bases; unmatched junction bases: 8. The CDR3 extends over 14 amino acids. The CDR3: CASSWRAGGYEQYF. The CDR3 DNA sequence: TGTGCCAGCAGTTGGCGCGCAGGGGGCTACGAGCAGTACTTC.

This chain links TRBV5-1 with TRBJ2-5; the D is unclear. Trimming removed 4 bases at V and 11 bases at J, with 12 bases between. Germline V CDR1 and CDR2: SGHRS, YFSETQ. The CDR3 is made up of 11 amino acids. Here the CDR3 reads CASSPPRVQYF. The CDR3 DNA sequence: TGCGCCAGCAGCCCCCCCCGGGTGCAGTACTTC.

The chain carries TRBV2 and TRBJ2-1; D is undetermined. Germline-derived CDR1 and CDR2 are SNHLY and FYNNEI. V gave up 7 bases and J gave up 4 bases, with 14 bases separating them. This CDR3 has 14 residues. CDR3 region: CASMVRVAYNEQFF. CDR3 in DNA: TGTGCCAGCATGGTAAGGGTCGCGTACAATGAGCAGTTCTTC.